These 22 T cell receptor beta chains were all obtained from the same sample, sequenced in a study of cytotoxic CD8 clonotypes in ibrutinib-treated CLL. Profiled with immunoSEQ multiplex PCR; TCRdb holds only in-frame clones, not every one. The table has about 29,000 clones, around three fifths seen once. The sample in question was PBMCs, obtained before ibrutinib treatment. These TCRs come from a human donor with chronic lymphocytic leukemia.

The rearrangement joins TRBV2 to TRBJ1-5; D is unresolved. CDR1 and CDR2 from the germline V gene are SNHLY and FYNNEI. V was cut by 0 bases and J by 2 bases, with 8 bases left in between. The CDR3 spans 15 residues. The CDR3 loop reads CASSEAFSGNQPQHF. For the CDR3, the DNA is TGTGCCAGCAGTGAAGCGTTCTCTGGCAATCAGCCCCAGCATTTT. The full variable domain, with the rest looked up from reference TRBV2 and TRBJ1-5, is EPEVTQTPSHQVTQMGQEVILRCVPISNHLYFYWYRQILGQKVEFLVSFYNNEISEKSEIFDDQFSVERPDGSNFTLKIRSTKLEDSAMYFCASSEAFSGNQPQHFGDGTRLSIL.

This chain connects TRBV11-2 to TRBJ2-5, with D possibly called TRBD1 or TRBD2 (7 bases each). Germline CDR1 reads SGHAT; CDR2 reads FQNNGV. Trimming removed 6 bases at V and 5 bases at J, with 13 bases between. The CDR3 sequence is 13 residues long. The CDR3 DNA reads as TGTGCCAGCAGATTCCAGGGGGGGGAGACCCAGTACTTC. This gives the protein CASRFQGGETQYF.

This clone came up a few times. V gene TRBV5-1 combines with J gene TRBJ2-5; 11 bases are a match to TRBD2. V shed 1 base and J 3 bases; nucleotides not matched to a gene: 2. The CDR3 totals 15 residues. The germline V gene has CDR1 SGHRS and CDR2 YFSETQ. The CDR3 DNA reads TGCGCCAGCAGCTTGAAACTAGCGGGAGAAGAGACCCAGTACTTC. This gives the protein CASSLKLAGEETQYF.

The chain carries TRBV6-1 and TRBJ2-2; D not certain. Germline loops: CDR1 MNHNS, CDR2 SASEGT. This CDR3 contains 14 residues. Trimming removed 6 bases from V and 2 bases from J, with 10 bases in between. In nucleotides, the CDR3 is TGTGCCAGCAGCCCTCAGGCAAACACCGGGGAGCTGTTTTTT. Its translation is CASSPQANTGELFF.

The chain joins TRBV9 to TRBJ2-3; maybe TRBD2 (7 bases). Germline lookup yields CDR1 SGDLS and CDR2 YYNGEE. The CDR3 length is 15 residues. Trimming shortened V by 4 bases and J by 6 bases, and 18 bases separated the two germline ends. As DNA, the CDR3 is TGTGCCAGCAGCTCTACCGGGGGGCCGATGGATACGCAGTATTTT. Protein: CASSSTGGPMDTQYF.

This clone was detected a few times. The chain carries TRBV2 and TRBJ2-2, with 7 positions matching TRBD2. Unmatched junction bases numbered 9, after V lost 6 bases and J lost 2 bases. Germline CDR1 SNHLY, CDR2 FYNNEI. The CDR3 contains 16 residues. The DNA for the CDR3 is TGTGCCAGCAGGAGGAACCGGGACTATAACACCGGGGAGCTGTTTTTT. It specifies CASRRNRDYNTGELFF. The full variable domain, rest sourced from reference TRBV2 and TRBJ2-2, is EPEVTQTPSHQVTQMGQEVILRCVPISNHLYFYWYRQILGQKVEFLVSFYNNEISEKSEIFDDQFSVERPDGSNFTLKIRSTKLEDSAMYFCASRRNRDYNTGELFFGEGSRLTVL.

J is TRBJ2-5 and V is TRBV13, with D possibly being TRBD2 (6 bases). Germline CDR1 reads PRHDT; CDR2 reads FYEKMQ (reference sequence). The CDR3 sequence is 14 residues long. The V and J ends lost 5 bases and 5 bases respectively, with 15 bases between them. The DNA of the CDR3 is TGTGCCAGCAGCCGGGGGTTGAGCGGCGAGACCCAGTACTTC. It yields the protein CASSRGLSGETQYF.

CDR3 sequence (DNA): TGTGCCAGCAGTCCTAGCGGGAGCTCCTACGAGCAGTACTTC. Amino acid sequence: CASSPSGSSYEQYF. The rearrangement links TRBV27 to TRBJ2-7; TRBD2 matches at 10 bases. Germline-derived CDR1 and CDR2 are MNHEY and SMNVEV (reference sequence). The CDR3 covers 14 residues. Trimming removed 5 bases from V and 0 bases from J; junction bases left unmatched: 1.

The chain carries TRBV6-5 and TRBJ1-2; 9 bases are a match to TRBD1. The V gene end was trimmed by 6 bases and the J gene end by 3 bases; junction bases not matched to a gene: 2. The CDR3 is made up of 13 amino acids. Germline V gives CDR1 MNHEY, CDR2 SVGAGI. The CDR3, as DNA: TGTGCCAGCAGCCGACAGGGGGACTATGGCTACACCTTC. Encoded protein: CASSRQGDYGYTF.

This chain uses TRBV28 with TRBJ2-7; D perhaps matches TRBD2 (6 bases). Trimming shortened V by 5 bases and J by 5 bases, and 10 bases separated the two germline ends. The CDR3 covers 12 residues. Looked up from germline, CDR1 is MDHEN and CDR2 is SYDVKM. The CDR3 region is CASSPGVHEQYF. The CDR3 nucleotides read TGTGCCAGCAGTCCGGGAGTCCACGAGCAGTACTTC.

The chain couples TRBV27 to TRBJ2-3; D ambiguous. V was clipped by 7 bases and J by 0 bases, with 11 bases between them. Germline CDR1 is MNHEY and CDR2 is SMNVEV (reference sequence). This CDR3 has 14 amino acids. The CDR3 loop reads CASKGARSTDTQYF. The CDR3 coding sequence is TGTGCCAGCAAAGGAGCAAGAAGCACAGATACGCAGTATTTT.

In this sample, this clone turned up a few times. The V call is TRBV30, the J call TRBJ2-7; TRBD2 is a possible D gene (6 bases). The V end lost 6 bases, the J end lost 6 bases, and 18 bases lay between the germline ends. This CDR3 has 13 residues. The V gene's germline CDR1 is GTSNPN and CDR2 SVGIG (reference sequence). CDR3 sequence reads: CACLRGMEVEQYF. Written as DNA, the CDR3 is TGTGCCTGTCTACGGGGGATGGAGGTCGAGCAGTACTTC.

Here the CDR3 DNA reads TGTGCCAGCAGCGTGCGGGACAGGGAATTACATGAGCAGTTCTTC. Amino acid sequence: CASSVRDRELHEQFF. J is TRBJ2-1 and V is TRBV11-3; 9 bases map to TRBD1. J lost 8 bases, V lost 5 bases, and 10 bases had no gene match. CDR3 size: 15 residues. Looked up from germline, CDR1 is SGHNT and CDR2 is YENEEA. The full variable domain, completed using reference TRBV11-3 and TRBJ2-1, is EAGVVQSPRYKIIEKKQPVAFWCNPISGHNTLYWYLQNLGQGPELLIRYENEEAVDDSQLPKDRFSAERLKGVDSTLKIQPAELGDSAVYLCASSVRDRELHEQFFGPGTRLTVL.

This chain links TRBV9 with TRBJ2-5, with 13 bases lining up with TRBD2. Germline CDR1 reads SGDLS; CDR2 reads YYNGEE. V lost 0 bases to trimming and J lost 4 bases; unmatched junction nucleotides: 0. This CDR3 is built from 15 residues. CDR3 residues: CASSVGTSGGETQYF. The CDR3 bases are TGTGCCAGCAGCGTAGGGACTAGCGGGGGAGAGACCCAGTACTTC.

The V and J genes are TRBV6-5 and TRBJ2-1; no clear D. Per the germline V gene, CDR1 is MNHEY and CDR2 is SVGAGI. The V gene lost 6 bases and the J gene lost 3 bases, with 15 bases spanning the gap. The CDR3 spans 15 residues. DNA for the CDR3: TGTGCCAGCAGCTACGCCGGGTTGAACTACAATGAGCAGTTCTTC. It translates to CASSYAGLNYNEQFF.

The chain joins TRBV14 to TRBJ1-1; 9 bases are shared with TRBD1. CDR3 length: 13 amino acids. In germline, CDR1 is SGHDN, CDR2 FVKESK. V was pared by 8 bases and J by 1 base, with 2 bases of the junction left unmatched. In DNA form, the CDR3 reads TGTGCCAGCGGGACAGGGACGAACACTGAAGCTTTCTTT. It specifies CASGTGTNTEAFF.

In its sample, this clone was seen once. The V and J genes are TRBV7-3 and TRBJ2-1; 10 nucleotides line up with TRBD2. The CDR3 is made up of 15 amino acids. Germline values: CDR1 SGHTA, CDR2 FQGTGA. V lost 5 bases, J lost 6 bases, and 7 bases stayed unmatched. CDR3 sequence reads: CASSPLAGAINEQFF. The CDR3 DNA reads TGTGCCAGCAGCCCGCTAGCGGGGGCCATCAATGAGCAGTTCTTC.

J is TRBJ1-3 and V is TRBV5-1, with D unclear. V was trimmed by 6 bases and J by 0 bases, leaving 10 bases between them. The germline V gene encodes CDR1 SGHRS and CDR2 YFSETQ. The CDR3 covers 14 residues. The CDR3 here is CASTDAGSGNTIYF. DNA for the CDR3: TGCGCCAGCACTGACGCAGGCTCTGGAAACACCATATATTTT. The whole variable domain, remainder taken from reference TRBV5-1 and TRBJ1-3, is KAGVTQTPRYLIKTRGQQVTLSCSPISGHRSVSWYQQTPGQGLQFLFEYFSETQRNKGNFPGRFSGRQFSNSRSEMNVSTLELGDSALYLCASTDAGSGNTIYFGEGSWLTVV.

The chain links TRBV11-2 to TRBJ2-4; TRBD2 agrees at 11 bases. V trimming: 5 bases; J trimming: 7 bases; junction bases outside the gene matches: 7. Germline CDR1 is SGHAT and CDR2 is FQNNGV. CDR3 length: 15 residues. DNA for the CDR3: TGTGCCAGCAGCACTGGACTAGCGGGTTTTAACATTCAGTACTTC. Its translation is CASSTGLAGFNIQYF.

This sequence joins TRBV5-4 and TRBJ1-4; D gene unclear. Trimming pared 0 bases from V and 10 bases from J, leaving 16 bases between. Germline CDR1 and CDR2: SGHNT and YYREEE (reference sequence). The CDR3 totals 15 residues. The CDR3 nucleotides read TGTGCCAGCAGCTTGGGATCCGGGCCGACTGGAAAACTGTTTTTT. Its protein is CASSLGSGPTGKLFF.

The rearrangement links TRBV5-4 to TRBJ1-1, with 8 bases that match TRBD1. Germline lookup yields CDR1 SGHNT and CDR2 YYREEE (reference sequence). V shed 0 bases, J shed 1 base, and the junction held 2 bases outside the gene matches. This CDR3 contains 15 residues. CDR3 in DNA: TGTGCCAGCAGCTTGGAAGGGACAGGGAACACTGAAGCTTTCTTT. Protein product: CASSLEGTGNTEAFF. Supplemented by reference TRBV5-4 and TRBJ1-1, the full variable domain reads ETGVTQSPTHLIKTRGQQVTLRCSSQSGHNTVSWYQQALGQGPQFIFQYYREEENGRGNFPPRFSGLQFPNYSSELNVNALELDDSALYLCASSLEGTGNTEAFFGQGTRLTVV.

This clone was seen a few times. This rearrangement joins TRBV11-3 to TRBJ2-7; 8 positions match TRBD1. The CDR3 extends over 14 amino acids. Looked up from germline, CDR1 is SGHNT and CDR2 is YENEEA. V lost 4 bases and J lost 6; bases outside the gene matches: 8. CDR3 loop: CASSSTGDWSEQYF. In nucleotides, the CDR3 is TGTGCCAGCAGCTCGACAGGGGATTGGTCCGAGCAGTACTTC.